This TCR beta chain was retrieved from a study of OX40 agonist ivuxolimab in advanced cancers. Regarding the study as a whole: Averaged across samples, CD8+ T cells carried more expanded clones than CD4+ did.

The V and J ends lost 3 bases and 0 bases, in that order; junction bases with no gene match: 4. The CDR3 runs to 16 residues. Per germline, CDR1 SGHTA and CDR2 FQGNSA. Sequencing used immunoSEQ multiplex PCR; TCRdb keeps in-frame clones, though not all of them. The sample comprises 15,000 to 20,000 clones, about 85% of which are singletons, and 9% to 15% rests with the top ten. As for this clone: Its cognate antigen is unknown.

The sequence was obtained from an adult with an advanced solid tumor such as melanoma, head and neck, liver or kidney cancer. This material consisted of CD4+ or CD8+ T cells sorted from blood, taken in a trial of the OX40 agonist ivuxolimab. V is TRBV7-2 and J is TRBJ2-3, with 9 bases aligning to TRBD2. DNA of the CDR3: TGTGCCAGCAGCTTCACGGCGGGAGGGAGCACAGATACGCAGTATTTT. This translates into CASSFTAGGSTDTQYF.